The entry below describes one T cell receptor beta chain. Authors' processing steps: The authors estimated nucleated cell counts from reference gene primer amplification. Libraries were prepared by immunoSEQ multiplex PCR; TCRdb keeps only in-frame clonotypes and omits some of them. From that table come the V and J calls and clone size; the DNA was used to work out D and trimming. The sample has roughly 81,000 clones, about four fifths seen once; the top ten hold 35% to 40%. This CDR3 is 14 amino acids long. The V end was cut by 6 bases, the J end by 6 bases, with 15 bases between. CDR1 and CDR2 from the germline V gene are MNHEY and SVGAGI. The data originate from a study of blood T cell repertoires in COVID-19. Study context: Whether acute or convalescent, the COVID-19 samples came from the United States, Italy and Spain. Sample material is recorded as cDNA or gDNA derived from T cells, B-cell-depleted T cells, or PBMCs.

This receptor was taken from a man at least 80 years old with active or convalescent COVID-19. This sequence joins TRBV6-5 and TRBJ2-4, with D possibly TRBD2 on 6 matching bases. Sequenced sample: peripheral blood. CDR3 DNA: TGTGCCAGCAGCACGGGAGTGGAAGGAAACATTCAGTACTTC. Protein: CASSTGVEGNIQYF.